This section outlines one T cell receptor beta chain sequence together with its context. Its cognate antigen is unknown. The repertoire was sequenced with immunoSEQ multiplex PCR; TCRdb's copy has only in-frame clones and lacks some. The data hold around 25,000 clones, with 70% to 90% observed a single time. V dropped 5 bases and J dropped 6; count of bases not matched to a gene: 17. This CDR3 has 17 amino acids. Per germline, CDR1 SGHTA and CDR2 FQGNSA. Every patient experienced relapse after autologous stem cell transplantation, and brentuximab vedotin exposure varied. Complete response, partial response or progressive disease constituted the best responses recorded. This sample was included in a study of PD-1 blockade in classical Hodgkin lymphoma. Study-wide findings and caveats: Differences between repertoires have undefined causes, possibly disease activity or prior therapy. Newly diagnosed patients had baseline TCR diversity that was reportedly lower than that of healthy donors. After ASCT, patients who started nivolumab under 1 year later were excluded.

Sample: peripheral blood mononuclear cells (PBMCs), taken before the second cycle of nivolumab. The V gene is TRBV7-2, the J gene TRBJ2-3; TRBD2 matches at 7 bases. The sequence derives from a human donor with classical Hodgkin lymphoma. The CDR3 DNA sequence: TGTGCCAGCAGCCCCGGCGGGGGAGGGGTATTCGTTGATACGCAGTATTTT. It translates to CASSPGGGGVFVDTQYF.